This TCR beta chain was profiled in a study of identical twins. Notes on the study in general: Insertions ran lower in abundant cord blood beta clonotypes, though not in memory repertoires.

There are a few counts of this clonotype. Its specificity is not known. TCRdb processed the 5' RACE reads anew with MiXCR; each CDR3 protein has one entry. The sample has 500,000 or so distinct CDR3 sequences; under 25% are singletons. The CDR3 is 16 amino acids. The germline V gene encodes CDR1 SGHKS and CDR2 YYEKEE (reference sequence). The ends were cut back, 4 bases at V and 4 bases at J, with 19 bases in the middle. This sample also belongs to another study, concerning T cells expressing NK-cell markers. That paper notes: The study sequenced eight donors, seven HCMV-seropositive and one seronegative. Whether the expanded NKG2C+ T cell clones recognized HCMV remained unclear.

The TCR was taken from a young woman in good health. The chain carries TRBV5-5 and TRBJ2-3; D perhaps matches TRBD2 (5 bases). Sequencing used CD4+ T cells sorted from blood. CDR3 amino acids: CASSPNSASRADTQYF. Here the CDR3 DNA reads TGTGCCAGCAGCCCAAACTCGGCCTCGCGGGCAGATACGCAGTATTTT.